The clone carrying this T cell receptor beta chain was picked up a small number of times. This CDR3 has 15 amino acids. Germline values: CDR1 SGHRS, CDR2 YFSETQ. V lost 4 bases and J 2 bases, leaving 13 bases between the germline ends. This entry is derived from a study of spatial heterogeneity in lung cancer. Overall study context: Mean representation of each unique TCR and UMI combination in the raw reads exceeded 8.5 occurrences.

The time point denotes: sample taken at primary tumor resection. Tumor, nontumor lung or frozen PBMC supplied whole RNA, sequenced without sorting. The donors were about 67 patients with non-small cell lung cancer that was early-stage and untreated. Using its own MiXCR run on the 5' RACE reads, TCRdb lists one record per CDR3 protein. The sample records about 42,000 distinct CDR3 sequences, approximately 6.9% being singletons. The chain has TRBV5-1 and TRBJ2-1; the D gene is possibly TRBD2 (5 bases). This TCR was recovered from a female donor with early-stage non-small cell lung cancer. Sequenced here: PBMCs, sampled at surgery. The CDR3 loop is CASSQEVGTYNEQFF. The CDR3 bases are TGCGCCAGCAGCCAGGAGGTCGGGACCTACAATGAGCAGTTCTTC.